The T cell receptor beta chain under discussion was sequenced for a study of blood T cell repertoires in COVID-19. This clone was observed once. Some clones are missing from TCRdb's copy, which holds only in-frame ones; the method was immunoSEQ multiplex PCR. The sample includes 360,000 or so clones, nearly 90% of them seen just once. The CDR3 loop spans 13 amino acids. The germline V and J ends were trimmed by 8 bases and 5 bases, with 15 bases remaining between them. Germline-derived CDR1 and CDR2 are MNHNY and SVGAGI (reference sequence). The chain has TRBV6-6 and TRBJ1-1; possibly TRBD1 for D (5 bases). This receptor was identified in a man younger than 35 with active or convalescent COVID-19. The sequenced sample consisted of peripheral blood. The CDR3 region has the DNA TGTGCCAGCGTTGTCAGGGCGTGGACTGAAGCTTTCTTT. It translates to CASVVRAWTEAFF.